This TCR beta chain derives from a study of post-analysis software for immune sequencing data. About the study: There were relapsing-remitting, secondary progressive and progressive-relapsing multiple sclerosis among the disease courses included. The study's findings and limits: Controls showed lower frequencies than patients for five or six TRBV segments, and TRBV5-6, TRBV5-1 and TRBV20-1 were among these. Diversity measured as normalized Chao1 was significantly lower in multiple sclerosis patients than in controls.

In germline, CDR1 is LGHNA, CDR2 YNFKEQ. CDR3 length: 15 amino acids. Between the trimmed V and J ends, which lost 3 bases and 5 bases, there was a span of 14 bases. Unique molecular identifiers were present in the TCR beta cDNA libraries. The yield from around 1 to 10 million T cells was around 500,000 cDNA molecules in total. TCRdb passed the PCR reads through MiXCR, listing each CDR3 protein once. In the table there are roughly 670,000 distinct CDR3 sequences, roughly three fifths of which are singletons. As to this clonotype: What it recognizes is unknown.

Sequenced sample: blood. The chain has TRBV4-2 and TRBJ2-1, with D tentatively TRBD1 or TRBD2 (7 bases each). The clonotype comes from a girl aged 2-10 years with multiple sclerosis. The CDR3 protein is CASSQSGTANNEQFF. The CDR3 nucleotides are TGTGCCAGCAGCCAGAGCGGGACAGCCAACAATGAGCAGTTCTTC.